This T cell receptor beta chain was sequenced in a study of CD8 T cells in ankylosing spondylitis. Libraries of TCR beta came from quantitative 5'-RACE with molecular barcodes. MiXCR was run by TCRdb on the 5' RACE reads, yielding one entry per CDR3 protein. The table shows 150,000 or so distinct CDR3 sequences, with around a third occurring only once. CDR1 and CDR2 (germline): WSHSY, SAAADI. V trimming: 4 bases; J trimming: 5 bases; junction bases outside the gene matches: 8. The CDR3 runs to 15 residues. The chain employs TRBV10-2 and TRBJ2-5; 9 bases match TRBD2. This TCR was sampled from a male donor with ankylosing spondylitis. Sequenced: synovial fluid, either unsorted or a sorted T cell fraction (not recorded which). The CDR3 loop reads CASSAGVAGVETQYF. The CDR3 coding sequence is TGCGCCAGCAGTGCGGGGGTAGCGGGGGTGGAGACCCAGTACTTC.